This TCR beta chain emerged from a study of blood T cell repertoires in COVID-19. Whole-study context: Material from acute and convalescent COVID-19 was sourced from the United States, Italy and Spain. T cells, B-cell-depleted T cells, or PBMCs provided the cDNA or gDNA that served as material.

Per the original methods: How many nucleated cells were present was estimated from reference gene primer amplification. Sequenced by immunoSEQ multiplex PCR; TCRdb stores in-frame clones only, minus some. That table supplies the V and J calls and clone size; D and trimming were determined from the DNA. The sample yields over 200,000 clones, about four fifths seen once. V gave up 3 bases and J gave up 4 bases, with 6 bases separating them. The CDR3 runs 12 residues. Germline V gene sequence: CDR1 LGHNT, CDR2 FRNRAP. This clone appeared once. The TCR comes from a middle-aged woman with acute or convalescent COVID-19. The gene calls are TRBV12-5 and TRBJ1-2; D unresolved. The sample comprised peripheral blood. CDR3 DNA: TGTGCTAGTGGTTTCGCAGGCTATGGCTACACCTTC. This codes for CASGFAGYGYTF.